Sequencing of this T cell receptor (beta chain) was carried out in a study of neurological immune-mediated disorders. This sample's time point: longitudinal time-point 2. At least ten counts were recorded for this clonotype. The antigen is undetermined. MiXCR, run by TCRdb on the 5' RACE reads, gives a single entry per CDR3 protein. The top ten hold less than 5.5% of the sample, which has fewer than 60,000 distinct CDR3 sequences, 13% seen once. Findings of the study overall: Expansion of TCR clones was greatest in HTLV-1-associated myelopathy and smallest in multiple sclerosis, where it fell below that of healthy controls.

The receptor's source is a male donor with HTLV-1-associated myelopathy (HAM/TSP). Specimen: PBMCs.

As DNA, the CDR3 is TGTGCCAGCAGCCGGACCGGGTCGAACGCTGGAAACACCATATATTTT. It translates to CASSRTGSNAGNTIYF. The J gene is TRBJ1-3, the V gene TRBV7-2; D remains unclear. Germline values: CDR1 SGHTA, CDR2 FQGNSA. CDR3 length: 16 amino acids. V was pared by 5 bases and J by 2 bases, with 16 bases between.